This T cell receptor (beta chain) was sequenced in a study of shared clonotypes between healthy human individuals. TCRdb's copy holds only in-frame clones and misses some; the assay was immunoSEQ multiplex PCR. The table has some 240,000 clones, 65% to 70% seen once; the top ten hold over 8.5%. V was clipped by 2 bases and J by 13 bases, with 15 bases between them. CDR3 length: 13 amino acids. Germline V gives CDR1 MGHRA, CDR2 YSYEKL. Each sample came from a Caucasian adult donor living in Nashville, Tennessee. Negatively enriched CD4+ T cells were divided by CD45RA into naive and memory. Sequences were obtained from memory CD4+ T cells sorted from blood. The subset is: CD45RA-negative fraction. The chain has TRBV4-1 and TRBJ2-1, with D unclear. This TCR was recovered from a young man in good health. For the CDR3, the DNA is TGCGCCAGCAGCCAAACCGGTTATGGGTTTCAGTTCTTC. Translated: CASSQTGYGFQFF.